These 10 T cell receptor beta chains share one sample of origin, sequenced in a study of T cell responses to AZD1222 COVID-19 vaccine. The method was immunoSEQ multiplex PCR; TCRdb's version includes in-frame clones alone and lacks a portion of them. Of 150,000 or so clones listed, just under 95% were seen once; the top ten hold about 5%. Specimen: peripheral blood, collected on day 0 of AZD1222 vaccination. The source is an adult in good health.

Regarding this clone: A junction boundary mismatches the germline segment, possibly from a read error. DNA of the CDR3: TGTGCTAGCAGTTTACCTCAAGGGGCTACCTTGCACAATGAGCAGTTCTTC. This sequence encodes CASSLPQGATLHNEQFF. The V and J genes are TRBV7-7 and TRBJ2-1, with D maybe TRBD1 (5 bases). The CDR3 runs 17 residues. The germline gives CDR1 SSHAT, CDR2 FNYEAQ (reference sequence).

The chain carries TRBV2 and TRBJ2-3; 9 bases are shared with TRBD2. J gave up 3 bases and V 4 bases, and 8 bases lay outside the gene matches. The CDR3 is 16 amino acids. Germline CDR1 SNHLY, CDR2 FYNNEI. The CDR3 nucleotides are TGTGCCAGCAGTGCTTTTAGCGGGGGCAGTACAGATACGCAGTATTTT. It encodes CASSAFSGGSTDTQYF.

This chain uses TRBV9 with TRBJ1-3, with D perhaps TRBD1 (5 bases). Germline assignment: CDR1 SGDLS and CDR2 YYNGEE. CDR3 length: 15 amino acids. Trimming removed 1 base at V and 4 bases at J, with 12 bases between. The CDR3: CASSVSGGEGNTIYF. The CDR3 nucleotides read TGTGCCAGCAGCGTATCTGGAGGGGAAGGAAACACCATATATTTT.

The chain has TRBV10-3 and TRBJ2-5, with 10 bases identical to TRBD2. V dropped 4 bases and J dropped 5; count of bases not matched to a gene: 10. The CDR3 is 16 residues long. Germline CDR1 ENHRY, CDR2 SYGVKD. The CDR3 is CAISVPRAGGRETQYF. The CDR3 DNA follows: TGTGCCATCAGTGTCCCCCGAGCGGGAGGGAGGGAGACCCAGTACTTC.

This chain joins TRBV6-1 and TRBJ1-2; 8 nucleotides agree with TRBD1. The V and J ends lost 7 bases and 5 bases, in that order; junction bases with no gene match: 9. The CDR3 consists of 14 residues. Germline V lookup: CDR1 MNHNS, CDR2 SASEGT. CDR3 coding DNA: TGTGCCAGCAAAGAGACAGGGGCGGGGTATGGCTACACCTTC. The encoded protein is CASKETGAGYGYTF.

V is TRBV24-1 and J is TRBJ2-3, with 9 bases fitting TRBD2. CDR3 length equals 16 residues. Looked up from germline, CDR1 is KGHDR and CDR2 is SFDVKD. Losses at the gene ends were 9 bases for V and 1 base for J; bases not matched to a gene: 10. CDR3 nucleotides: TGTGCCACCGGAATACCGGGACTAGCCGGCACAGATACGCAGTATTTT. Translated: CATGIPGLAGTDTQYF.

This clone was observed a handful of times. V is TRBV2 and J is TRBJ2-7; D not resolved. The CDR3 is 11 amino acids. Germline V lookup: CDR1 SNHLY, CDR2 FYNNEI. V was shortened by 6 bases and J by 6 bases, with 9 bases between the two germline ends. CDR3 in DNA: TGTGCCAGCAGCGTGGCTGTCGAGCAGTACTTC. This sequence encodes CASSVAVEQYF.

CDR3 protein: CASSYSPPPDEQFF. The DNA of the CDR3 is TGTGCCAGCAGTTACTCCCCCCCTCCCGATGAGCAGTTCTTC. The rearrangement uses TRBV6-5 and TRBJ2-1; D call uncertain. Germline-derived CDR1 and CDR2 are MNHEY and SVGAGI. The V end lost 0 bases, the J end lost 8 bases, and 11 bases lay between the germline ends. The CDR3 runs to 14 residues.

The chain carries TRBV4-1 and TRBJ2-2; 13 positions agree with TRBD2. With 5 bases clipped from V and 1 base from J, the junction kept 13 bases outside the gene matches. This CDR3 is 20 amino acids long. Per the germline V gene, CDR1 is MGHRA and CDR2 is YSYEKL. In nucleotides, the CDR3 is TGCGCCAGCAGCTCCTATATCAGGACTAGCGGGAGCGTGAACACCGGGGAGCTGTTTTTT. Translated, it gives CASSSYIRTSGSVNTGELFF.

The chain recombines TRBV7-2 with TRBJ1-4, with TRBD1 identical over 9 bases. Losses at the gene ends were 5 bases for V and 5 bases for J; bases not matched to a gene: 6. CDR1 and CDR2 from the germline V gene are SGHTA and FQGNSA. This CDR3 is built from 15 residues. CDR3 nucleotide sequence: TGTGCCAGCAGCCCGGACAGGGGCGAAAATGAAAAACTGTTTTTT. As protein: CASSPDRGENEKLFF.